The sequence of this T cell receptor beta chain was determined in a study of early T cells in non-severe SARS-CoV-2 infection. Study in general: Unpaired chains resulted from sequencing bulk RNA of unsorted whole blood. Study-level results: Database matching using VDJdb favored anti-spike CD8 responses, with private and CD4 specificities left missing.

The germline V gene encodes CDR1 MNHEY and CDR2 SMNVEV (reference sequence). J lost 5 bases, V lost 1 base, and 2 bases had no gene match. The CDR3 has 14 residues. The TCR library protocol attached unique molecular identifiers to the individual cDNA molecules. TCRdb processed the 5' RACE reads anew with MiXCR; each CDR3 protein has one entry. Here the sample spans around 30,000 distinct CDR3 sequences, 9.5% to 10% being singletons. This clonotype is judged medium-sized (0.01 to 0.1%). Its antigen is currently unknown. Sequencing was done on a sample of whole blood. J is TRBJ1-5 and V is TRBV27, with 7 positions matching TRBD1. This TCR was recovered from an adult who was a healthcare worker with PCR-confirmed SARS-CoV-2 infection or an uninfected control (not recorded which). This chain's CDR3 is CASSLWQGDQPQHF. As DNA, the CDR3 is TGTGCCAGCAGTTTATGGCAGGGGGATCAGCCCCAGCATTTT.